Listed here is a single TCR beta chain. Measured with immunoSEQ multiplex PCR; TCRdb has only the in-frame clones, and not every one. The data contain more than 110,000 clones, around nine tenths of them singletons. The sample originates from a study of T cell responses to AZD1222 COVID-19 vaccine. This CDR3 region has 14 residues. CDR1 WNHNN and CDR2 SYGVQD come from the germline V gene (reference sequence). The V gene lost 6 bases and the J gene lost 2 bases, with 12 bases spanning the gap. The chain recombines TRBV10-1 with TRBJ2-3; D possibly corresponds to TRBD2 (6 bases). This material consisted of peripheral blood, taken on day 0 of AZD1222 vaccination. The sequence was obtained from an adult in good health. The CDR3 reads CASSRDFNTDTQYF. The CDR3 DNA reads as TGCGCCAGCAGCAGGGACTTCAACACAGATACGCAGTATTTT.